The sequence of this T cell receptor (beta chain) was determined in a study of blood T cell repertoires in COVID-19 (dated by TCRdb to 2018 to 2021). Study-wide context: Samples covering the acute and convalescent phases of COVID-19 were provided by collaborators in the United States, Italy and Spain. Where HLA class I and class II types were available, the types were taken from metadata supplied by the sample provider, not from assay-based typing. The prospective study material was composed of cDNA or gDNA derived from T cells, B-cell-depleted T cells, or PBMCs. Deeply sampled blood TCRbeta repertoires from subjects exposed to, actively infected with, or recovered from COVID-19 were included in the dataset. The samples were drawn from the first 160 participants of the ongoing ImmuneRACE study and from under 1,500 subjects provided by 6 global collaborators. Nearly every sample came with metadata listing a de-identified subject ID, COVID-19 status, age in years and sex. A freely available public database, intended as a resource for researchers studying the immune response to SARS-CoV-2, is where the repertoires were released. Results the study describes overall, beyond this receptor: Clinical and demographic metadata were provided uncurated, with the amount varying by source and participant.

Each collaborating institution followed its own protocols to collect whole blood in K2EDTA tubes. For TCRbeta analysis, collaborators shipped samples in one of three forms: frozen whole blood, isolated PBMCs, or DNA extracted from either of those sample types. TCRbeta CDR3 regions were amplified from genomic DNA by means of the immunoSEQ Assay, a bias-controlled multiplex PCR. Regarding the original processing steps: The number of nucleated cells in each sample was estimated from the amplification of reference gene primers within the assay. Sequence reads were collapsed and filtered to measure the absolute abundance of every unique TCRbeta CDR3 rearrangement. For each sample, productive Simpson clonality was calculated as the square root of Simpson's diversity index over productive rearrangements. Not all clones reach the TCRdb copy of this immuneACCESS table, which keeps in-frame sequences only. Checked studies attribute under half of the gap to unresolved V genes and leave the rest unexplained. V, J and clone size reflect that table, while D and trimming were determined from the DNA. The sample includes 150,000 to 200,000 clones, with about 85% observed a single time. The ten biggest clones cover around 9.8% of the sample.

Comments on this clone: There is no known antigen for this receptor. Nothing much larger sits one base from this clone, and base qualities are not available.

V is cut back by 6 bases and J by 4 bases, with 3 bases in the junction unmatched. The CDR3 covers 14 residues, taking in both the cysteine and the phenylalanine. Only the CDR3 DNA stays, 42 bases, in frame from base 1. CDR1 and CDR2, looked up from the germline V gene, are MGHDK and SYGVNS. Sequenced: peripheral blood. This receptor was obtained from an elderly woman with acute or convalescent COVID-19. The sequence links TRBV25-1 to TRBJ2-1; 10 central nucleotides agree with TRBD2. The CDR3 protein is CASSASGRYNEQFF. The nucleotide sequence reads as follows: TGTGCCAGCAGCGCTAGCGGGAGATACAATGAGCAGTTCTTC.